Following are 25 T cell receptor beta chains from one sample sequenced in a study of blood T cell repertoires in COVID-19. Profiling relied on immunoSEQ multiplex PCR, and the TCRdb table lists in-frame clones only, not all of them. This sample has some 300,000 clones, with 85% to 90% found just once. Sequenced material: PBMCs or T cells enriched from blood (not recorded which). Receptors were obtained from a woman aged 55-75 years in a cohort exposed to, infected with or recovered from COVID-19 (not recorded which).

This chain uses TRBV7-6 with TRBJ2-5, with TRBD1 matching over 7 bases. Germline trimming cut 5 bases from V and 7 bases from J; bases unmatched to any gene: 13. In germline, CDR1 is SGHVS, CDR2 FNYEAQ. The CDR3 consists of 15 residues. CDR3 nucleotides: TGTGCCAGCAGCCCCAGAGAACAGGGGATGGGGACCCAGTACTTC. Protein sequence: CASSPREQGMGTQYF.

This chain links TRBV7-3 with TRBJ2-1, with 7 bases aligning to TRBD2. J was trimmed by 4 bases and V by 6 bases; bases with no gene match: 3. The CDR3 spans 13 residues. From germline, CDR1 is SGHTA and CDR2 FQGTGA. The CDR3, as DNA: TGTGCCAGCAGGGCGGGAGCGTACAATGAGCAGTTCTTC. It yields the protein CASRAGAYNEQFF. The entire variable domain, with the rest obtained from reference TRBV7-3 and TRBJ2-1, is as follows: GAGVSQTPSNKVTEKGKYVELRCDPISGHTALYWYRQSLGQGPEFLIYFQGTGAADDSGLPNDRFFAVRPEGSVSTLKIQRTERGDSAVYLCASRAGAYNEQFFGPGTRLTVL.

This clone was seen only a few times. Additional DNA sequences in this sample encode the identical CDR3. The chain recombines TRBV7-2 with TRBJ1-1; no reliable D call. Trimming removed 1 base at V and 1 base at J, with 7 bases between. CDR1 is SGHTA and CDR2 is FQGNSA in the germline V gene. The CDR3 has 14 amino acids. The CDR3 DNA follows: TGTGCCAGCAGCTTAGGAGCGGGGAACACTGAAGCTTTCTTT. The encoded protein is CASSLGAGNTEAFF.

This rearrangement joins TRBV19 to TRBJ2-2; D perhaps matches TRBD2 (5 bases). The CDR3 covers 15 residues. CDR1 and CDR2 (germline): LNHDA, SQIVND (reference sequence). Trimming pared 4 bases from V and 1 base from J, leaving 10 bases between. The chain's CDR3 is CASSSPGRNTGELFF. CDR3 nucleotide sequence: TGTGCCAGTAGTAGTCCGGGGAGGAACACCGGGGAGCTGTTTTTT.

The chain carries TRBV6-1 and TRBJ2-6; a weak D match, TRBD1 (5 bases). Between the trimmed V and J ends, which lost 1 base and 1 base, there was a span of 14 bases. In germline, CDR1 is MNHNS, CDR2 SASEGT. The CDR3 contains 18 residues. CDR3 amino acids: CASSEGLWTSSGANVLTF. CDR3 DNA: TGTGCCAGCAGTGAAGGGCTGTGGACATCATCTGGGGCCAACGTCCTGACTTTC.

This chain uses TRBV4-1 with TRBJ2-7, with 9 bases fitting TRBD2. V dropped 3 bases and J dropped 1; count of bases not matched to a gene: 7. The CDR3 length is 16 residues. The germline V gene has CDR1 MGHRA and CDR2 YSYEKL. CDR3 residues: CASSHSFAGGSYEQYF. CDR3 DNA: TGCGCCAGCAGCCACAGTTTCGCGGGAGGGTCCTACGAGCAGTACTTC.

CDR3 bases: TGTGCCAGCAGCCAAAGCTCCAATAATCAGCAGTACTTC. This gives the protein CASSQSSNNQQYF. The gene calls are TRBV14 and TRBJ2-7; D is unclear. This CDR3 comprises 13 residues. V was pared by 2 bases and J by 8 bases, with 13 bases between. The germline gives CDR1 SGHDN, CDR2 FVKESK.

CDR3 DNA sequence: TGTGCCACCAGTGATGGCGGCGGGGGCTTGGAGACCCAGTACTTC. Encoded protein: CATSDGGGGLETQYF. The chain recombines TRBV24-1 with TRBJ2-5, with D tentatively TRBD2 (7 bases). V was shortened by 3 bases and J by 5 bases, with 15 bases between the two germline ends. The CDR3 consists of 15 residues. CDR1 is KGHDR, CDR2 SFDVKD, per germline.

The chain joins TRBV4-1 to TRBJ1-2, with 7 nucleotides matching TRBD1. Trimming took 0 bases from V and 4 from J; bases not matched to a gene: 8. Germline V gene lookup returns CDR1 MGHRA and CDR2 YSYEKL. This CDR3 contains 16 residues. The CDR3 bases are TGCGCCAGCAGCCAAGATGCAGGGGGGCGAACCTATGGCTACACCTTC. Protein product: CASSQDAGGRTYGYTF.

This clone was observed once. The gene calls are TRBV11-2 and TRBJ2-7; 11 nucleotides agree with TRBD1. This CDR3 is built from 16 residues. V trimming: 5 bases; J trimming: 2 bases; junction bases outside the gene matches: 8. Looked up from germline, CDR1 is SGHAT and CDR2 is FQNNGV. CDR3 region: CASSRGTGGTPYEQYF. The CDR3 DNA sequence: TGTGCCAGCAGCAGAGGGACAGGGGGGACTCCCTACGAGCAGTACTTC. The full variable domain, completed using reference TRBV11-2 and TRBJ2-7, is EAGVAQSPRYKIIEKRQSVAFWCNPISGHATLYWYQQILGQGPKLLIQFQNNGVVDDSQLPKDRFSAERLKGVDSTLKIQPAKLEDSAVYLCASSRGTGGTPYEQYFGPGTRLTVT.

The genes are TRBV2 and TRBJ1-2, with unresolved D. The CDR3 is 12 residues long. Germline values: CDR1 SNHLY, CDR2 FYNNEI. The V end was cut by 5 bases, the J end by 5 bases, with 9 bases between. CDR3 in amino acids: CASSSGYYGYTF. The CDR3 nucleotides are TGTGCCAGCAGTTCAGGATATTATGGCTACACCTTC.

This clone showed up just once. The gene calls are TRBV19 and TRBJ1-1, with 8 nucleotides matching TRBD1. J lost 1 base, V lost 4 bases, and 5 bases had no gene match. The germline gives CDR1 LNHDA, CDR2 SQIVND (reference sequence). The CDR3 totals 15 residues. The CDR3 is CASSTTGAQNTEAFF. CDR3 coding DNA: TGTGCCAGTAGTACGACAGGGGCCCAGAACACTGAAGCTTTCTTT. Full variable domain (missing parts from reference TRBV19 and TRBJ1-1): DGGITQSPKYLFRKEGQNVTLSCEQNLNHDAMYWYRQDPGQGLRLIYYSQIVNDFQKGDIAEGYSVSREKKESFPLTVTSAQKNPTAFYLCASSTTGAQNTEAFFGQGTRLTVV.

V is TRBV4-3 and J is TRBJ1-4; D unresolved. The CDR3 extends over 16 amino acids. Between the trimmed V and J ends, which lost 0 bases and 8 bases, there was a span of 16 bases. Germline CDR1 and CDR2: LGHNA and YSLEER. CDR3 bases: TGCGCCAGCAGCCAAGAAGGTTCGGGGTTCGGAGAAAAACTGTTTTTT. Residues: CASSQEGSGFGEKLFF.

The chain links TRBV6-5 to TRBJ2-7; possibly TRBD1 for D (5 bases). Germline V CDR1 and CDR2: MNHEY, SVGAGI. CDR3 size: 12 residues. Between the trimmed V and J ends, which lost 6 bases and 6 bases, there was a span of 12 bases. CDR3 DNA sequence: TGTGCCAGCAGAATTACAGGTTCCGAGCAGTACTTC. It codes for CASRITGSEQYF.

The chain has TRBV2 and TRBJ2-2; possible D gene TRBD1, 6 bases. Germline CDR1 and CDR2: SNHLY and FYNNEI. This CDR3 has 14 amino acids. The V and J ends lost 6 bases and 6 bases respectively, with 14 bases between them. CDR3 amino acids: CASSFLQGSGELFF. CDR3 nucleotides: TGTGCCAGCAGCTTCTTACAGGGCTCCGGGGAGCTGTTTTTT.

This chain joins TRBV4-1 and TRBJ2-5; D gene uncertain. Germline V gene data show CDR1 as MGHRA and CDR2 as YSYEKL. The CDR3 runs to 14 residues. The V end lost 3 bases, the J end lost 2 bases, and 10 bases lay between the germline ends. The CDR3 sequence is CASSQETVQETQYF. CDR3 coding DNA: TGCGCCAGCAGCCAGGAAACAGTTCAAGAGACCCAGTACTTC.

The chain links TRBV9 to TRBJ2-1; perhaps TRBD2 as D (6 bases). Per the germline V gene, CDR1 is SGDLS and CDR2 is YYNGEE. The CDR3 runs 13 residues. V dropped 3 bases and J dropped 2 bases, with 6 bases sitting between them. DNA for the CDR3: TGTGCCAGCAGCGCGGGAGCCTACAATGAGCAGTTCTTC. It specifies CASSAGAYNEQFF.

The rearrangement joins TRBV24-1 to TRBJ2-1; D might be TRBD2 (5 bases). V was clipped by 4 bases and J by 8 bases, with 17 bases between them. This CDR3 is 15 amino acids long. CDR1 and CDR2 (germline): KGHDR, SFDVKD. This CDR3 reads CATSDHGLIGDEQFF. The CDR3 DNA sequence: TGTGCCACCAGTGACCACGGTCTAATCGGGGATGAGCAGTTCTTC.

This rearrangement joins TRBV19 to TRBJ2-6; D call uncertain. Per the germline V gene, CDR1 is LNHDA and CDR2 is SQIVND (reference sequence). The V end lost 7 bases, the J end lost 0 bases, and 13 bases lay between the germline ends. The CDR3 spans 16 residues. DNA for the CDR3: TGTGCCAGTACGCGGATTTCCCCCTCTGGGGCCAACGTCCTGACTTTC. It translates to CASTRISPSGANVLTF. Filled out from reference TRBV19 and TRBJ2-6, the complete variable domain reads DGGITQSPKYLFRKEGQNVTLSCEQNLNHDAMYWYRQDPGQGLRLIYYSQIVNDFQKGDIAEGYSVSREKKESFPLTVTSAQKNPTAFYLCASTRISPSGANVLTFGAGSRLTVL.

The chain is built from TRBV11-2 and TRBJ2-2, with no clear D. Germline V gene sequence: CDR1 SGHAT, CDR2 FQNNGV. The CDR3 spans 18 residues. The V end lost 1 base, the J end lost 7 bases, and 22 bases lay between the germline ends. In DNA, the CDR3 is TGTGCCAGCAGCTTAGGCTCGGTGGGCAGGCCTTCCAACGGGGAGCTGTTTTTT. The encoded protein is CASSLGSVGRPSNGELFF.

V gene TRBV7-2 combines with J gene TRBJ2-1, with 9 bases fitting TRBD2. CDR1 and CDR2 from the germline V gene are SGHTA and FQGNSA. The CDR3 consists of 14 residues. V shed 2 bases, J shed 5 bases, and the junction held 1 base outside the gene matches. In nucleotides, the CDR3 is TGTGCCAGCAGCTTAAGCGGGAGGAACAATGAGCAGTTCTTC. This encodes CASSLSGRNNEQFF.

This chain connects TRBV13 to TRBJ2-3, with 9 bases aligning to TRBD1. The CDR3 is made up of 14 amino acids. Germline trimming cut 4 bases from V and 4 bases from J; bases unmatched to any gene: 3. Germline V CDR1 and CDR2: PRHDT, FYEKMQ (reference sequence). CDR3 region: CASSSTGGADTQYF. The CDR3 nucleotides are TGTGCCAGCAGCTCCACAGGGGGCGCAGATACGCAGTATTTT.

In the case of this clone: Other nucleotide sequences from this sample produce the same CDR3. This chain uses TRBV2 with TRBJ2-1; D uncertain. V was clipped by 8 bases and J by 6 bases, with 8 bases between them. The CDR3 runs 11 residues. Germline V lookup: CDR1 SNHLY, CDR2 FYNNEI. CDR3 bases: TGTGCCAGCCGGGTGGGCAATGAGCAGTTCTTC. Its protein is CASRVGNEQFF.

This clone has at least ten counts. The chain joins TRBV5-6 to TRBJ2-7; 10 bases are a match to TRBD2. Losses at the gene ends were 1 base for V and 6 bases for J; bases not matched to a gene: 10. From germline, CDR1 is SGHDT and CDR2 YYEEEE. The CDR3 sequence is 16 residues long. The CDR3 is CASSLWMASGSGEQYF. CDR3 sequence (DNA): TGTGCCAGCAGCTTGTGGATGGCTAGCGGGAGTGGCGAGCAGTACTTC. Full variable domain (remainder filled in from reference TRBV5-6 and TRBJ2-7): DAGVTQSPTHLIKTRGQQVTLRCSPKSGHDTVSWYQQALGQGPQFIFQYYEEEERQRGNFPDRFSGHQFPNYSSELNVNALLLGDSALYLCASSLWMASGSGEQYFGPGTRLTVT.

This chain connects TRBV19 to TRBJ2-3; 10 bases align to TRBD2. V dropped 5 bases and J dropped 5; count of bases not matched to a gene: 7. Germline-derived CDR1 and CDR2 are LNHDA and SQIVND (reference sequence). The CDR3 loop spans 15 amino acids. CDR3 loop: CASSDPSGSKDTQYF. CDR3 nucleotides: TGTGCCAGTAGTGATCCTAGCGGGAGTAAAGATACGCAGTATTTT.